This T cell receptor (beta chain) was recovered during a study of cytomegalovirus exposure and HLA in healthy donors. Regarding this clone: Its target is unknown. One junction end disagrees with the germline gene, perhaps due to a read error.

Broader study findings: The study listed around 150 cytomegalovirus-associated TCR beta chains. Analysis was performed later, and it showed HLA-associated TCR beta chains to be more clonally expanded than equally common others.

The PCR had 60 Vbeta and 13 Jbeta primers. Study processing details: In a later analysis, the count reached approximately 80 million unique TCR beta chains, with about 9.9 million shared. Using immunoSEQ multiplex PCR, the repertoire was profiled, and TCRdb retains in-frame clones only, with some absent. V, J and clone size reflect that table, while D and trimming were determined from the DNA. The sample holds 150,000 to 200,000 clones, 65% to 85% seen once. This CDR3 contains 14 residues. The germline V gene encodes CDR1 LNHNV and CDR2 YYDKDF (reference sequence). Sequences were obtained from PBMCs. The rearrangement links TRBV15 to TRBJ2-7, with 8 nucleotides matching TRBD1. The TCR sequence derives from a man aged 40-49 years in good health and CMV-seropositive. The CDR3 DNA reads as TGTGCCACCAGCCGAGAGGACAGGGACTACGAGCAGTACTTC. It is translated as CATSREDRDYEQYF.